The 26 T cell receptor beta chains below were found in one sample sequenced in a study of blood T cell repertoires in COVID-19. Here immunoSEQ multiplex PCR was the method, and the copy in TCRdb shows in-frame clones only, minus some. This sample yields around 300,000 clones, of which approximately 92% are seen a single time; 6.5% to 8% belongs to the top ten. Sequencing used peripheral blood. All receptors come from a young woman with COVID-19, enrolled during active disease.

This chain links TRBV5-1 with TRBJ1-1, with TRBD1 matching 7 bases. CDR1 and CDR2 (germline): SGHRS, YFSETQ. CDR3 length: 15 residues. V lost 4 bases, J lost 0 bases, and 6 bases stayed unmatched. CDR3 DNA: TGCGCCAGCAGCACACTGACAGGGCTGAACACTGAAGCTTTCTTT. As protein: CASSTLTGLNTEAFF.

CDR3 coding DNA: TGCAGCGTTGCTTTCGCGGGAGGCCTCATCTCTGGGGCCAACGTCCTGACTTTC. Encoded protein: CSVAFAGGLISGANVLTF. V and J are TRBV29-1 and TRBJ2-6; 8 nucleotides match TRBD2. The junction had 11 bases not matched to a gene; V was cut back by 4 bases and J by 0 bases. This CDR3 contains 18 residues. CDR1 and CDR2 from the germline V gene are SQVTM and ANQGSEA.

The J gene is TRBJ2-5, the V gene TRBV4-1, with 9 positions matching TRBD1. The germline V gene has CDR1 MGHRA and CDR2 YSYEKL. The CDR3 length is 14 residues. The V segment lost 2 bases and the J segment 4 bases; nucleotides outside the gene matches: 2. The CDR3 reads CASSQTGGGETQYF. CDR3 nucleotide sequence: TGCGCCAGCAGCCAAACAGGGGGCGGAGAGACCCAGTACTTC.

The chain links TRBV5-4 to TRBJ1-2; TRBD1 might be the D (6 bases). Germline CDR1 and CDR2: SGHNT and YYREEE (reference sequence). CDR3 size: 17 residues. With 4 bases removed from V and 2 bases from J, the gap between germline ends came to 21 bases. The CDR3 sequence: CASSHPGTLTLNYGYTF. Written as DNA, the CDR3 is TGTGCCAGCAGCCATCCCGGGACACTCACTCTCAACTATGGCTACACCTTC.

This chain connects TRBV10-2 to TRBJ2-7; D is ambiguous. V lost 4 bases and J lost 5, with 9 bases in between. Germline V gene sequence: CDR1 WSHSY, CDR2 SAAADI. The CDR3 is 12 amino acids. The CDR3 sequence is CASSVVPHEQYF. CDR3 DNA sequence: TGCGCCAGCAGTGTCGTTCCCCACGAGCAGTACTTC.

The chain employs TRBV30 and TRBJ1-4, with D hard to call. Germline CDR1 GTSNPN, CDR2 SVGIG (reference sequence). The CDR3 runs 13 residues. Trimming left V 3 bases short and J 5 bases short, with 10 bases between. CDR3 in amino acids: CAWRKALNEKLFF. DNA of the CDR3: TGTGCCTGGAGGAAAGCCCTCAATGAAAAACTGTTTTTT.

The gene calls are TRBV28 and TRBJ1-1; D possibly corresponds to TRBD1 (5 bases). CDR1 and CDR2 from the germline V gene are MDHEN and SYDVKM. The CDR3 length is 14 residues. V lost 5 bases and J lost 7, with 17 bases in between. CDR3 sequence reads: CASSPQGGRVEAFF. The CDR3 DNA reads as TGTGCCAGCAGTCCCCAGGGTGGACGGGTTGAAGCTTTCTTT.

V is TRBV19 and J is TRBJ1-1; D is undetermined. The CDR3 is 12 residues long. From germline, CDR1 is LNHDA and CDR2 SQIVND (reference sequence). V was cut by 3 bases and J by 7 bases, with 9 bases left in between. CDR3 bases: TGTGCCAGTAGTATGAGGGCGGATGAAGCTTTCTTT. Protein: CASSMRADEAFF.

The rearrangement uses TRBV13 and TRBJ1-2, with D maybe TRBD1 (6 bases). CDR1 and CDR2 from the germline V gene are PRHDT and FYEKMQ (reference sequence). The CDR3 sequence is 12 residues long. V lost 8 bases, J lost 4 bases, and 11 bases lay in between. This CDR3 is CASSRTVYGYTF. CDR3 DNA: TGTGCCAGCTCTAGGACAGTCTATGGCTACACCTTC.

The chain links TRBV11-2 to TRBJ1-1; 9 bases align to TRBD1. Germline lookup yields CDR1 SGHAT and CDR2 FQNNGV. V shed 0 bases, J shed 5 bases, and the junction held 4 bases outside the gene matches. CDR3 length: 15 amino acids. The CDR3 reads CASSLDYRGRTEAFF. The CDR3 DNA reads as TGTGCCAGCAGCTTAGATTACAGGGGGCGGACTGAAGCTTTCTTT.

The chain combines TRBV30 with TRBJ2-7, with 7 bases matching TRBD2. The CDR3 spans 12 residues. V trimming: 5 bases; J trimming: 4 bases; junction bases outside the gene matches: 5. Germline CDR1 is GTSNPN and CDR2 is SVGIG (reference sequence). The CDR3 sequence is CAWGREGYEQYF. The CDR3 DNA reads as TGTGCCTGGGGAAGGGAGGGTTACGAGCAGTACTTC.

On this clone: Other DNA sequences in this sample translate to the same CDR3. The J gene is TRBJ2-3, the V gene TRBV7-3; 8 positions agree with TRBD2. The CDR3 contains 15 residues. The germline V gene has CDR1 SGHTA and CDR2 FQGTGA. V lost 2 bases to trimming and J lost 0 bases; unmatched junction nucleotides: 1. Here the CDR3 DNA reads TGTGCCAGCAGCTTAGCGGGGGGAAGCACAGATACGCAGTATTTT. The encoded protein is CASSLAGGSTDTQYF. The full variable domain, completed using reference TRBV7-3 and TRBJ2-3, is GAGVSQTPSNKVTEKGKYVELRCDPISGHTALYWYRQSLGQGPEFLIYFQGTGAADDSGLPNDRFFAVRPEGSVSTLKIQRTERGDSAVYLCASSLAGGSTDTQYFGPGTRLTVL.

The chain recombines TRBV28 with TRBJ1-1, with no clear D. Germline V gene data show CDR1 as MDHEN and CDR2 as SYDVKM. The CDR3 has 13 amino acids. V lost 6 bases to trimming and J lost 7 bases, with 15 bases between them. CDR3 in DNA: TGTGCCAGCAGGTTTGCCGGGGAGGATGAAGCTTTCTTT. This sequence encodes CASRFAGEDEAFF.

The chain recombines TRBV12-3 or TRBV12-4 with TRBJ1-2; 7 bases line up with TRBD1. V was pared by 6 bases and J by 5 bases, with 6 bases of the junction left unmatched. The CDR3 contains 13 residues. The CDR3 nucleotides read TGTGCCAGCAGCCCCGGACAGGTGTATGGCTACACCTTC. As protein: CASSPGQVYGYTF.

V usage is TRBV27 and J usage is TRBJ2-7; D perhaps matches TRBD2 (5 bases). The CDR3 is 12 amino acids. The germline CDR1 and CDR2 sequences are MNHEY and SMNVEV (reference sequence). V lost 6 bases and J 5 bases, leaving 11 bases between the germline ends. The CDR3 DNA reads as TGTGCCAGCAGCTTCCGGGGAGACGAGCAGTACTTC. Translation: CASSFRGDEQYF.

The chain is built from TRBV4-1 and TRBJ1-1; the D gene is possibly TRBD1 (5 bases). V lost 1 base, J lost 7 bases, and 13 bases lay in between. The CDR3 runs to 14 residues. Germline loops: CDR1 MGHRA, CDR2 YSYEKL. The chain's CDR3 is CASSQVRGEGEAFF. The DNA of the CDR3 is TGCGCCAGCAGCCAAGTCAGAGGGGAGGGTGAAGCTTTCTTT.

This chain connects TRBV6-5 to TRBJ1-2; no definite D call. With 0 bases removed from V and 2 bases from J, the gap between germline ends came to 10 bases. This CDR3 spans 15 amino acids. CDR1 and CDR2 from the germline V gene are MNHEY and SVGAGI. The DNA for the CDR3 is TGTGCCAGCAGTTACTCAGAGCTTGAGAACTATGGCTACACCTTC. Amino acids: CASSYSELENYGYTF.

The chain combines TRBV28 with TRBJ2-7, with 11 positions matching TRBD2. CDR1 is MDHEN and CDR2 is SYDVKM in the germline V gene. The J segment lost 5 bases and the V segment lost 5 bases, leaving 8 bases of the junction unmatched. This CDR3 is built from 15 residues. DNA for the CDR3: TGTGCCAGCAGTCTCATAGCGGGAGGGATCCACGAGCAGTACTTC. As protein: CASSLIAGGIHEQYF.

The chain joins TRBV7-6 to TRBJ2-7, with 8 positions matching TRBD1. The CDR3 is made up of 15 amino acids. Germline V gives CDR1 SGHVS, CDR2 FNYEAQ. J gave up 3 bases and V 6 bases, and 10 bases lay outside the gene matches. The CDR3 DNA reads as TGTGCCAGCAGTTTTTACTCCGGGACAGGCTACGAGCAGTACTTC. Its translation: CASSFYSGTGYEQYF.

This chain joins TRBV27 and TRBJ2-7; 13 nucleotides agree with TRBD2. Per the germline V gene, CDR1 is MNHEY and CDR2 is SMNVEV (reference sequence). V dropped 2 bases and J dropped 6; count of bases not matched to a gene: 10. This CDR3 has 17 amino acids. The CDR3 region is CASSLGPGLAGVGEQYF. The CDR3 nucleotides read TGTGCCAGCAGTTTAGGACCCGGACTAGCGGGAGTAGGCGAGCAGTACTTC.

This chain uses TRBV7-9 with TRBJ1-5, with D possibly TRBD1 on 5 matching bases. From germline, CDR1 is SEHNR and CDR2 FQNEAQ (reference sequence). V was trimmed by 5 bases and J by 10 bases, leaving 12 bases between them. The CDR3 sequence is 12 residues long. The CDR3 spells CASSPGGRPQHF. CDR3 DNA sequence: TGTGCCAGCAGCCCGGGGGGGAGACCCCAGCATTTT.

This clone was detected only a few times. Distinct nucleotide sequences in the sample also encode this CDR3. The chain recombines TRBV7-9 with TRBJ1-1; D remains ambiguous. V lost 4 bases to trimming and J lost 0 bases, with 6 bases between them. Per germline, CDR1 SEHNR and CDR2 FQNEAQ (reference sequence). The CDR3 has 13 amino acids. The CDR3 loop reads CASSSTVNTEAFF. CDR3 DNA: TGTGCCAGCAGCTCTACAGTGAACACTGAAGCTTTCTTT. Full variable domain (missing parts from reference TRBV7-9 and TRBJ1-1): DTGVSQNPRHKITKRGQNVTFRCDPISEHNRLYWYRQTLGQGPEFLTYFQNEAQLEKSRLLSDRFSAERPKGSFSTLEIQRTEQGDSAMYLCASSSTVNTEAFFGQGTRLTVV.

The chain links TRBV5-1 to TRBJ2-7; D remains ambiguous. Per the germline V gene, CDR1 is SGHRS and CDR2 is YFSETQ. The CDR3 loop spans 14 amino acids. With 0 bases removed from V and 4 bases from J, the gap between germline ends came to 11 bases. Here the CDR3 reads CASSLATELYEQYF. The CDR3 DNA reads as TGCGCCAGCAGCTTGGCGACGGAACTATACGAGCAGTACTTC. The full variable domain, completed using reference TRBV5-1 and TRBJ2-7, is KAGVTQTPRYLIKTRGQQVTLSCSPISGHRSVSWYQQTPGQGLQFLFEYFSETQRNKGNFPGRFSGRQFSNSRSEMNVSTLELGDSALYLCASSLATELYEQYFGPGTRLTVT.

The V and J genes are TRBV6-5 and TRBJ2-7, with a possible D match to TRBD2 (5 bases). Germline loops: CDR1 MNHEY, CDR2 SVGAGI. This CDR3 has 14 residues. V lost 4 bases, J lost 3 bases, and 13 bases lay in between. The CDR3 DNA reads TGTGCCAGCAGTTTGACGGGATTACTCTACGAGCAGTACTTC. It yields the protein CASSLTGLLYEQYF.

The CDR3 spells CASSYSEGHTSTGNQPQHF. CDR3 DNA: TGTGCCAGCAGTTACTCAGAGGGACATACTTCGACAGGCAATCAGCCCCAGCATTTT. V usage is TRBV6-2 or TRBV6-3 and J usage is TRBJ1-5; possibly TRBD1 for D (6 bases). This CDR3 has 19 residues. V was shortened by 0 bases and J by 2 bases, with 20 bases between the two germline ends. Per the germline V gene, CDR1 is MNHEY and CDR2 is SVGEGT.

V gene TRBV2 combines with J gene TRBJ2-1; the D gene is possibly TRBD2 (5 bases). The CDR3 totals 13 residues. V lost 0 bases, J lost 7 bases, and 7 bases lay in between. In germline, CDR1 is SNHLY, CDR2 FYNNEI. The CDR3 nucleotides are TGTGCCAGCAGTGAAGCACCGGGGAATGAGCAGTTCTTC. It codes for CASSEAPGNEQFF.